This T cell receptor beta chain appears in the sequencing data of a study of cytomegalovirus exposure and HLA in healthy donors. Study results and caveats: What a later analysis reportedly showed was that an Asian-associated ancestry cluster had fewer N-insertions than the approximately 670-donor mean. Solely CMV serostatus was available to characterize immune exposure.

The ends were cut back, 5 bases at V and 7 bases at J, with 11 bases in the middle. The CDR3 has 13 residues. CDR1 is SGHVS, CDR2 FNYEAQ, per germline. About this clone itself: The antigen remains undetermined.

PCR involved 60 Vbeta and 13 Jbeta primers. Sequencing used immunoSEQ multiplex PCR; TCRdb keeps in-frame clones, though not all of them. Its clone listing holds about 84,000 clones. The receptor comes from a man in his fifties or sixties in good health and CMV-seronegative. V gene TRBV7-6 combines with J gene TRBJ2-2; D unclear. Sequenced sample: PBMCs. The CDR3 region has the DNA TGTGCCAGCAGCCCCAGGAATAGCGGGGAGCTGTTTTTT. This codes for CASSPRNSGELFF.